The present entry profiles one T cell receptor beta chain with its context. This entry is derived from a study of post-analysis software for immune sequencing data. Presence of unique molecular identifiers characterized the TCR beta cDNA libraries. TCRdb fed the PCR reads into MiXCR, producing one record per CDR3 protein. There are approximately 460,000 distinct CDR3 sequences in the sample; under 55% occur only once, and 9.5% to 13% lies in the top ten. The sample was blood. This clonotype originated in a girl between 10 and 17 years old with multiple sclerosis.

The DNA for the CDR3 is TGTGCCAGCAGCTCCCAGAGGGGCGGAAACAATGAGCAGTTCTTC. This codes for CASSSQRGGNNEQFF. This chain connects TRBV7-2 to TRBJ2-1; D could derive from TRBD1 or TRBD2 (5 bases each). Between the trimmed V and J ends, which lost 4 bases and 5 bases, there was a span of 15 bases. This CDR3 is 15 amino acids long. Germline lookup yields CDR1 SGHTA and CDR2 FQGNSA.